This passage covers 23 T cell receptor beta chains from one sample sequenced in a study of blood T cell repertoires in COVID-19. Repertoires were generated with immunoSEQ multiplex PCR, while TCRdb's copy carries only in-frame clones and drops some. Here the sample spans roughly 430,000 clones, around nine tenths being singletons. The specimen was PBMCs or T cells enriched from blood (not recorded which). The receptor source for this set is a woman between 18 and 30 years old who had been exposed to COVID-19.

The chain combines TRBV7-3 with TRBJ2-3, with TRBD1 as a possible D gene (6 bases). Looked up from germline, CDR1 is SGHTA and CDR2 is FQGTGA. The CDR3 contains 14 residues. V lost 5 bases and J 2 bases, leaving 11 bases between the germline ends. The CDR3 DNA follows: TGTGCCAGCAGCCCCCGGACAGCCACAGATACGCAGTATTTT. As protein: CASSPRTATDTQYF.

This chain links TRBV25-1 with TRBJ1-5; 7 positions agree with TRBD1. Germline V lookup: CDR1 MGHDK, CDR2 SYGVNS. The CDR3 covers 12 residues. The V and J ends lost 8 bases and 2 bases, in that order; junction bases with no gene match: 0. CDR3 region: CASGQGNQPQHF. As DNA, the CDR3 is TGTGCCAGCGGACAGGGCAATCAGCCCCAGCATTTT.

This rearrangement joins TRBV7-9 to TRBJ2-5; D remains ambiguous. Per germline, CDR1 SEHNR and CDR2 FQNEAQ (reference sequence). The CDR3 sequence is 14 residues long. The V and J ends lost 1 base and 5 bases respectively, with 11 bases between them. This CDR3 reads CASSLVASWETQYF. The CDR3, as DNA: TGTGCCAGCAGCTTAGTTGCTAGTTGGGAGACCCAGTACTTC.

The sample holds a few counts of this clone. DNA of the CDR3: TGTGCCAGCAGTCCAATACGGGATAGCAATCAGCCCCAGCATTTT. This gives the protein CASSPIRDSNQPQHF. The chain is built from TRBV6-5 and TRBJ1-5; the D is unclear. Germline V gene sequence: CDR1 MNHEY, CDR2 SVGAGI. V was trimmed by 5 bases and J by 0 bases, leaving 11 bases between them. CDR3 length equals 15 residues.

The J gene is TRBJ2-7, the V gene TRBV3-1 (or the pseudogene TRBV3-2); the D gene is possibly TRBD2 (5 bases). The ends were cut back, 4 bases at V and 3 bases at J, with 16 bases in the middle. There are 15 residues in the CDR3. Germline values: CDR1 LGHDT, CDR2 YNNKEL (reference sequence). The CDR3 DNA reads as TGTGCCAGCAGCCCCTCCCTAGCTGTCTTCTACGAGCAGTACTTC. Translation: CASSPSLAVFYEQYF.

This chain links TRBV9 with TRBJ2-3; TRBD2 might be the D (6 bases). This CDR3 contains 16 residues. V lost 0 bases to trimming and J lost 3 bases, with 14 bases between them. In germline, CDR1 is SGDLS, CDR2 YYNGEE. The CDR3 region is CASSVGSGEGTDTQYF. CDR3 nucleotides: TGTGCCAGCAGCGTAGGGTCGGGGGAAGGGACAGATACGCAGTATTTT.

The chain links TRBV30 to TRBJ1-1; perhaps TRBD1 as D (6 bases). CDR3 length: 14 residues. In germline, CDR1 is GTSNPN, CDR2 SVGIG (reference sequence). V shed 5 bases and J shed 1 base, with 14 bases lying between them. Here the CDR3 reads CAWPRGGGNTEAFF. The DNA for the CDR3 is TGTGCCTGGCCACGGGGGGGCGGGAACACTGAAGCTTTCTTT.

The chain is built from TRBV4-3 and TRBJ1-1; D gene ambiguous. This CDR3 is 13 amino acids long. V lost 1 base to trimming and J lost 2 bases, with 5 bases between them. Per the germline V gene, CDR1 is LGHNA and CDR2 is YSLEER. The CDR3 here is CASSQGANTEAFF. In DNA form, the CDR3 reads TGCGCCAGCAGCCAAGGGGCCAACACTGAAGCTTTCTTT.

The V gene is TRBV18, the J gene TRBJ2-1; D may be TRBD1 (5 bases). V dropped 1 base and J dropped 6 bases, with 16 bases sitting between them. Germline-derived CDR1 and CDR2 are KGHSH and LQKENI. The CDR3 has 16 residues. In nucleotides, the CDR3 is TGTGCCAGCTCACCACTCCTGTTGCAGGGTGGCAATGAGCAGTTCTTC. This translates into CASSPLLLQGGNEQFF. The full variable domain, completed using reference TRBV18 and TRBJ2-1, is NAGVMQNPRHLVRRRGQEARLRCSPMKGHSHVYWYRQLPEEGLKFMVYLQKENIIDESGMPKERFSAEFPKEGPSILRIQQVVRGDSAAYFCASSPLLLQGGNEQFFGPGTRLTVL.

The rearrangement joins TRBV5-1 to TRBJ1-1, with 8 bases matching TRBD1. With 4 bases clipped from V and 0 bases from J, the junction kept 5 bases outside the gene matches. There are 15 residues in the CDR3. Per the germline V gene, CDR1 is SGHRS and CDR2 is YFSETQ. The DNA of the CDR3 is TGCGCCAGCAGCAAAACGGGACAGGTGAACACTGAAGCTTTCTTT. Encoded protein: CASSKTGQVNTEAFF.

The V and J genes are TRBV6-1 and TRBJ1-3, with D tentatively TRBD1 (5 bases). Germline lookup yields CDR1 MNHNS and CDR2 SASEGT. The ends were cut back, 2 bases at V and 2 bases at J, with 13 bases in the middle. The CDR3 sequence is 16 residues long. The chain's CDR3 is CASSEIFLGAGNTIYF. Here the CDR3 DNA reads TGTGCCAGCAGTGAAATTTTCTTAGGGGCTGGAAACACCATATATTTT.

V gene TRBV19 combines with J gene TRBJ2-2; 7 bases match TRBD2. The CDR3 is made up of 13 amino acids. Germline trimming cut 8 bases from V and 4 bases from J; bases unmatched to any gene: 4. Germline CDR1 and CDR2: LNHDA and SQIVND (reference sequence). The CDR3 region has the DNA TGTGCCAGTCGTCGGGGGGTCACCGGGGAGCTGTTTTTT. It yields the protein CASRRGVTGELFF.

The count of this clone is one. The chain links TRBV9 to TRBJ2-2; 9 nucleotides agree with TRBD1. The CDR3 length is 15 residues. Germline trimming cut 3 bases from V and 7 bases from J; bases unmatched to any gene: 7. Germline values: CDR1 SGDLS, CDR2 YYNGEE. The CDR3, as DNA: TGTGCCAGCAGCGCCACAGGGGGCCCCGTCGGGGAGCTGTTTTTT. It encodes CASSATGGPVGELFF. The variable domain in full, with the rest retrieved from reference TRBV9 and TRBJ2-2, is DSGVTQTPKHLITATGQRVTLRCSPRSGDLSVYWYQQSLDQGLQFLIQYYNGEERAKGNILERFSAQQFPDLHSELNLSSLELGDSALYFCASSATGGPVGELFFGEGSRLTVL.

The chain links TRBV19 to TRBJ2-1; D may be TRBD2 (6 bases). This CDR3 is built from 15 residues. Germline CDR1 is LNHDA and CDR2 is SQIVND (reference sequence). V was trimmed by 9 bases and J by 0 bases, leaving 15 bases between them. As DNA, the CDR3 is TGTGCCAGCCGAGATAGGAGGGCCTCCTACAATGAGCAGTTCTTC. As protein: CASRDRRASYNEQFF.

The genes are TRBV6-5 and TRBJ1-3, with D possibly TRBD1 on 5 matching bases. The V gene lost 6 bases and the J gene lost 0 bases, with 12 bases spanning the gap. The V gene's germline CDR1 is MNHEY and CDR2 SVGAGI. The CDR3 totals 15 residues. CDR3 sequence (DNA): TGTGCCAGCAGGTCGGGACTTCGCTCTGGAAACACCATATATTTT. The encoded protein is CASRSGLRSGNTIYF.

V gene TRBV10-3 combines with J gene TRBJ1-1; TRBD1 agrees at 7 bases. The CDR3 runs 14 residues. Unmatched junction bases numbered 4, after V lost 6 bases and J lost 0 bases. From germline, CDR1 is ENHRY and CDR2 SYGVKD. The CDR3 sequence: CAISSTGMNTEAFF. DNA for the CDR3: TGTGCCATCAGCTCGACAGGGATGAACACTGAAGCTTTCTTT.

This clone has only one observation. This chain connects TRBV3-1 (or the pseudogene TRBV3-2) to TRBJ2-6; no definite D call. The V and J ends lost 1 base and 2 bases respectively, with 6 bases between them. The CDR3 has 15 residues. CDR1 and CDR2 (germline): LGHDT, YNNKEL (reference sequence). CDR3 nucleotide sequence: TGTGCCAGCAGCCAAGGAGGCACTGGGGCCAACGTCCTGACTTTC. Encoded protein: CASSQGGTGANVLTF.

This clone was detected a few times. This chain connects TRBV11-2 to TRBJ2-5, with TRBD2 as a possible D gene (5 bases). The germline V gene encodes CDR1 SGHAT and CDR2 FQNNGV. The length of the CDR3 is 16 residues. V lost 0 bases, J lost 2 bases, and 13 bases lay in between. CDR3 region: CASSLDTGLIQETQYF. In DNA, the CDR3 is TGTGCCAGCAGCTTAGATACCGGACTGATACAAGAGACCCAGTACTTC.

The V and J genes are TRBV7-6 and TRBJ2-7, with a possible D match to TRBD2 (7 bases). The V and J ends lost 1 base and 2 bases respectively, with 9 bases between them. CDR3 length equals 14 residues. Per the germline V gene, CDR1 is SGHVS and CDR2 is FNYEAQ. The DNA for the CDR3 is TGTGCCAGCAGCTTAGGGGGGGGCACCTACGAGCAGTACTTC. Protein sequence: CASSLGGGTYEQYF.

The chain uses TRBV7-2 and TRBJ2-3; 11 nucleotides match TRBD2. Germline V lookup: CDR1 SGHTA, CDR2 FQGNSA. This CDR3 is built from 15 residues. Trimming removed 3 bases from V and 2 bases from J; junction bases left unmatched: 1. The CDR3 loop reads CASSLTSGTTDTQYF. DNA of the CDR3: TGTGCCAGCAGCTTGACTAGCGGGACCACAGATACGCAGTATTTT.

Concerning this clone itself: Mismatch with germline at one junction end may stem from a read error. The CDR3 region has the DNA TGTGCCAGCAGCCCTTGGGACAGGCCGTCTGAGGCTTTCTTT. It is translated as CASSPWDRPSEAFF. This chain connects TRBV5-4 to TRBJ1-1; 8 bases agree with TRBD1. Germline V gene data show CDR1 as SGHNT and CDR2 as YYREEE (reference sequence). CDR3 length: 14 residues.

This clone came up a few times. The chain combines TRBV6-5 with TRBJ1-1; D not resolved. CDR3 length: 13 amino acids. Between the trimmed V and J ends, which lost 8 bases and 4 bases, there was a span of 14 bases. Germline loops: CDR1 MNHEY, CDR2 SVGAGI. The CDR3 here is CASGSSSRTEAFF. The CDR3 DNA reads TGTGCCAGCGGGAGCTCGAGTCGCACTGAAGCTTTCTTT.

V and J are TRBV29-1 and TRBJ2-7; 15 positions agree with TRBD2. Losses at the gene ends were 6 bases for V and 4 bases for J; bases not matched to a gene: 16. Germline CDR1 and CDR2: SQVTM and ANQGSEA. The CDR3 contains 18 residues. The DNA for the CDR3 is TGCAGCGTGGTCAACCGTAGGGGACTAGCGGGAGGCCGGTACGAGCAGTACTTC. Residues: CSVVNRRGLAGGRYEQYF.